Listed below are T cell receptor beta chains from one sample, sequenced in a study of cytomegalovirus exposure and HLA in healthy donors. Generated by immunoSEQ multiplex PCR, the TCRdb table keeps only in-frame clones and is missing some. In total, the table holds some 110,000 clones. The sequenced sample was PBMCs. Receptors were obtained from a man aged 25-45 years in good health and CMV-seronegative. CDR3s include the opening cysteine and the closing phenylalanine or tryptophan.

CDR3 protein: CASSLGASSYNEQFF; J gene: TRBJ2-1; V gene: TRBV9
CDR3 protein: CASSLGRSTDTQYF; J gene: TRBJ2-3; V gene: TRBV5-8
CDR3 protein: CASSLGRESWNTEAFF; J gene: TRBJ1-1; V gene: TRBV5-1
CDR3 protein: CASSPRRLAGADTQYF; J gene: TRBJ2-3; V gene: TRBV7-2
CDR3 protein: CASSLSGTAIQETQYF; J gene: TRBJ2-5; V gene: TRBV7-8
CDR3 protein: CASSFGTSGRNSYNEQFF; J gene: TRBJ2-1; V gene: TRBV5-1
CDR3 protein: CASSLRGYGYTF; J gene: TRBJ1-2; V gene: TRBV28
CDR3 protein: CASSLWAGTDTQYF; J gene: TRBJ2-3; V gene: TRBV5-8
CDR3 protein: CASSPTVFQQGVGEKLFF; J gene: TRBJ1-4; V gene: TRBV5-1
CDR3 protein: CASSSQGGREKLFF; J gene: TRBJ1-4; V gene: TRBV5-1
CDR3 protein: CSVGSLQGRHEQYF; J gene: TRBJ2-7; V gene: TRBV29-1
CDR3 protein: CASSLAQVGYEQYF; J gene: TRBJ2-7; V gene: TRBV5-6
CDR3 protein: CASSQLGVGETQYF; J gene: TRBJ2-5; V gene: TRBV14
CDR3 protein: CASSLGTSSYNEQFF; J gene: TRBJ2-1; V gene: TRBV7-3
CDR3 protein: CASSGGGLASKDTQYF; J gene: TRBJ2-3; V gene: TRBV5-6
CDR3 protein: CASSQDRGGEAFF; J gene: TRBJ1-1; V gene: TRBV4-3
CDR3 protein: CASSQGLGSGRGDTQYF; J gene: TRBJ2-3; V gene: TRBV4-1
CDR3 protein: CASSLFPANTGELFF; J gene: TRBJ2-2; V gene: TRBV9
CDR3 protein: CASSKGQGAWYEQYF; J gene: NA; V gene: TRBV6-5
CDR3 protein: CASSNRQGVGSYGYTF; J gene: TRBJ1-2; V gene: TRBV27
CDR3 protein: CSVDTGGPGEQYF; J gene: TRBJ2-7; V gene: TRBV29-1
CDR3 protein: CASSLNGGFSGANVLTF; J gene: TRBJ2-6; V gene: TRBV27
CDR3 protein: CASSRAGIYNEQFF; J gene: TRBJ2-1; V gene: TRBV6-4
CDR3 protein: CASSPRGLAGKSSYEQYF; J gene: TRBJ2-7; V gene: TRBV18
CDR3 protein: CASRLVLTISTSGTSYETQYF; J gene: TRBJ2-5; V gene: TRBV12-2
CDR3 protein: CASSLSTSLSEQYF; J gene: TRBJ2-7; V gene: TRBV27
CDR3 protein: CASSPGSQGLTYEQYF; J gene: TRBJ2-7; V gene: TRBV18
CDR3 protein: CASSRQRGPDNEQFF; J gene: TRBJ2-1; V gene: TRBV13
CDR3 protein: CASSGPLGTSGVDNEQFF; J gene: TRBJ2-1; V gene: TRBV2
CDR3 protein: CASSLVGGGRATSTDTQYF; J gene: TRBJ2-3; V gene: TRBV11-2